These T cell receptor beta chains were read from a single sample in a study of OX40 agonist ivuxolimab in advanced cancers. Only in-frame clones appear in the TCRdb table, and some are missing; sequencing was by immunoSEQ multiplex PCR. The sample lists about 61,000 clones, about 90% occurring once. This material consisted of CD4+ or CD8+ T cells sorted from blood, taken in a trial of the OX40 agonist ivuxolimab. These receptors were collected from an adult with an advanced solid tumor such as melanoma, head and neck, liver or kidney cancer. Each CDR3 is given with its conserved first and last residue. Fields, in order: J gene, V gene, D gene, clone size, CDR3 protein, CDR3 DNA. A D gene is named only where the DNA matches it firmly. Clone size appears in some rows only: once, few, many, or a class for an expanded clone.

>TRBJ1-5|TRBV12-5|-|once
CASGLVFGEGSDQPQHF
TGTGCTAGTGGTTTGGTATTCGGCGAGGGATCTGATCAGCCCCAGCATTTT
>TRBJ2-5|TRBV5-6|TRBD2|-
CASSLETGLAETQYF
TGTGCCAGCAGCTTGGAAACGGGACTAGCAGAGACCCAGTACTTC
>TRBJ1-3|TRBV15|TRBD1|-
CATSADRGLGNTIYF
TGTGCCACCAGCGCCGACAGGGGGTTAGGAAACACCATATATTTT
>TRBJ1-2|TRBV2|-|-
CASSEGVAGYGYTF
TGTGCCAGCAGTGAAGGGGTGGCGGGCTATGGCTACACCTTC
>TRBJ1-5|TRBV11-2|-|-
CASSLDWGVNQPQHF
TGTGCCAGCAGCTTAGATTGGGGGGTCAATCAGCCCCAGCATTTT
>TRBJ2-7|TRBV28|-|-
CASSYGVQLYEQYF
TGTGCCAGCAGTTACGGCGTCCAACTTTACGAGCAGTACTTC
>TRBJ1-5|TRBV28|TRBD1|-
CASTTNRGGIQPQHF
TGTGCCAGCACAACCAACAGGGGAGGCATTCAGCCCCAGCATTTT
>TRBJ2-3|TRBV2|-|-
CASYGSPMGDTQYF
TGTGCCAGCTACGGGTCTCCAATGGGAGATACGCAGTATTTT
>TRBJ2-3|TRBV4-1|-|-
CASSQVRGTDTQYF
TGCGCCAGCAGCCAAGTGCGGGGCACAGATACGCAGTATTTT
>TRBJ1-6|TRBV5-1|-|-
CASSLISSYNSPLHF
TGCGCCAGCAGCTTAATAAGCTCCTATAATTCACCCCTCCACTTT
>TRBJ2-1|TRBV28|TRBD1|-
CASSLPPSSLRVPGQGAYNEQFF
TGTGCCAGCAGTTTACCGCCGAGCTCTCTACGAGTCCCGGGACAGGGGGCCTACAATGAGCAGTTCTTC
>TRBJ2-5|TRBV7-3|-|-
CASSLQGLGRTQETQYF
TGTGCCAGCAGCTTACAGGGATTAGGTCGAACACAAGAGACCCAGTACTTC
>TRBJ2-4|TRBV6-6|TRBD1|-
CASSYPRGRAKNIQYF
TGTGCCAGCAGTTACCCCAGGGGGCGCGCCAAAAACATTCAGTACTTC
>TRBJ1-5|TRBV30|-|-
CAWAGTANQPQHF
TGTGCCTGGGCCGGGACGGCGAATCAGCCCCAGCATTTT
>TRBJ1-3|TRBV15|-|-
CATSVSISGNTIYF
TGTGCCACCAGCGTGTCTATCTCTGGAAACACCATATATTTT
>TRBJ2-7|TRBV28|TRBD1|-
CASSLPGQGQEQYF
TGTGCCAGCAGCCTCCCGGGACAGGGGCAGGAGCAGTACTTC
>TRBJ1-1|TRBV4-3|-|-
CASSQDDQHPTYEAFF
TGCGCCAGCAGCCAAGATGACCAACACCCGACCTATGAAGCTTTCTTT
>TRBJ2-5|TRBV5-5|-|-
CASSLTLPGGTQYF
TGTGCCAGCAGCTTGACACTGCCGGGCGGGACCCAGTACTTC
>TRBJ2-3|TRBV5-1|TRBD1|-
CASSAQGWDTQYF
TGCGCCAGCAGCGCACAGGGGTGGGATACGCAGTATTTT
>TRBJ2-1|TRBV25-1|TRBD1|few
CASSKTTGDEQFF
TGTGCCAGCAGTAAAACGACAGGGGATGAGCAGTTCTTC
>TRBJ2-3|TRBV4-1|-|-
CASSQGPLTDTQYF
TGCGCCAGCAGCCAAGGCCCCCTCACAGATACGCAGTATTTT
>TRBJ1-5|TRBV28|-|-
CASSLLADNQPQHF
TGTGCCAGCAGTTTACTTGCTGACAATCAGCCCCAGCATTTT
>TRBJ1-6|TRBV30|-|few
CAWTTRGLSSYNSPLHF
TGTGCCTGGACCACGAGGGGATTGAGCTCCTATAATTCACCCCTCCACTTT
>TRBJ1-2|TRBV4-1|-|-
CASSDGGADGYTF
TGCGCCAGCAGTGATGGGGGAGCGGATGGCTACACCTTC
>TRBJ1-1|TRBV19|-|once
CASSIPWETEAFF
TGTGCCAGTAGTATTCCTTGGGAGACTGAAGCTTTCTTT
>TRBJ2-1|TRBV12-5|-|-
CASALGRNEQFF
TGTGCTAGTGCCCTGGGACGCAATGAGCAGTTCTTC
>TRBJ1-1|TRBV28|TRBD1|-
CASSPLRDRGPNTEAFF
TGTGCCAGCAGTCCCCTCCGGGACAGGGGTCCCAACACTGAAGCTTTCTTT
>TRBJ2-7|TRBV23-1|-|-
CASSQSAPYEQYF
TGCGCCAGCAGTCAATCAGCTCCCTACGAGCAGTACTTC
>TRBJ2-1|TRBV19|TRBD2|-
CASSIGFLAGGFYNEQFF
TGTGCCAGTAGTATAGGGTTCCTAGCGGGAGGATTCTACAATGAGCAGTTCTTC
>TRBJ1-5|TRBV28|-|-
CASRLRGSGQPQHF
TGTGCCAGCAGATTAAGGGGGTCGGGGCAGCCCCAGCATTTT
>TRBJ2-3|TRBV9|-|-
CASSGWTFQGHHTDTQYF
TGTGCCAGCAGCGGTTGGACATTCCAGGGGCACCACACAGATACGCAGTATTTT
>TRBJ2-5|TRBV29-1|TRBD2|-
CSVERALAGLQETQYF
TGCAGCGTTGAAAGGGCCCTAGCGGGACTCCAAGAGACCCAGTACTTC
>TRBJ2-1|TRBV25-1|-|-
CASSVTENEQFF
TGTGCCAGCAGTGTGACGGAGAATGAGCAGTTCTTC
>TRBJ2-7|TRBV6-6|TRBD2|-
CASSGTRSYEQYF
TGTGCCAGCTCCGGGACTAGGAGCTACGAGCAGTACTTC
>TRBJ1-5|TRBV7-9|-|medium-sized
CASSLGGSQPQHF
TGTGCCAGCAGCTTAGGAGGGTCTCAGCCCCAGCATTTT
>TRBJ2-7|TRBV5-5|-|-
CASSARMTYEQYF
TGTGCCAGCAGCGCAAGGATGACCTACGAGCAGTACTTC
>TRBJ1-4|TRBV4-2|-|-
CASSQGRSEKLFF
TGTGCCAGCAGCCAAGGTAGATCGGAAAAACTGTTTTTT
>TRBJ1-4|TRBV30|-|medium-sized
CAWSTSSRGRLFF
TGTGCCTGGAGTACCTCTTCGAGGGGCAGACTGTTTTTT
>TRBJ2-6|TRBV28|TRBD2|-
CASSLLGLAGISGANVLTF
TGTGCCAGCAGTCTTTTAGGACTAGCGGGAATCTCTGGGGCCAACGTCCTGACTTTC
>TRBJ1-5|TRBV6-5|TRBD1|-
CASAIQGGGQPQHF
TGTGCCAGTGCGATACAGGGGGGTGGTCAGCCCCAGCATTTT